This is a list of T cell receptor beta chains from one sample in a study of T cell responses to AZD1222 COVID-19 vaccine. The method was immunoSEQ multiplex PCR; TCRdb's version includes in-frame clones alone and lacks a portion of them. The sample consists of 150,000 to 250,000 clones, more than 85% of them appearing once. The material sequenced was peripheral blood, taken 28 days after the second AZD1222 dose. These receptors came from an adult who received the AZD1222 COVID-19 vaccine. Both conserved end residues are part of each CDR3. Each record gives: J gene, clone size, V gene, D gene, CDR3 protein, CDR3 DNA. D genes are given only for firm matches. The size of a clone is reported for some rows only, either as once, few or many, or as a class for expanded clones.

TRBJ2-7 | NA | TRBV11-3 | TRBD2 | CASSLGGRDHEQYF | TGTGCCAGCAGCTTAGGAGGGAGGGACCACGAGCAGTACTTC
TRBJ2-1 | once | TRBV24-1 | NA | CATGTSSSYNEQFF | TGTGCCACGGGGACGTCGAGCTCCTACAATGAGCAGTTCTTC
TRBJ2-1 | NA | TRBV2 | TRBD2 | CASRNLGLAGGPTIAQFF | TGTGCCAGCAGGAACCTGGGGCTAGCGGGAGGACCTACAATTGCGCAGTTCTTC
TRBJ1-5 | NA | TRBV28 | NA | CASRRTDNQPQHF | TGTGCCAGCAGGAGGACAGACAATCAGCCCCAGCATTTT
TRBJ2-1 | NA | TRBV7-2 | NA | CASILGGFTYNEQFF | TGTGCCAGCATCCTAGGGGGATTTACCTACAATGAGCAGTTCTTC
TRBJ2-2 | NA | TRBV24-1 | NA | CATSDPLASNTGELFF | TGTGCCACCAGTGACCCCCTCGCTTCGAACACCGGGGAGCTGTTTTTT
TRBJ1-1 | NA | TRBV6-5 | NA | CASRALTRGTEAFF | TGTGCCAGCAGGGCCCTTACGCGGGGAACTGAAGCTTTCTTT
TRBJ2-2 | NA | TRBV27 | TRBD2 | CASAVSGRHTGELFF | TGTGCCAGCGCTGTAAGCGGGAGGCACACCGGGGAGCTGTTTTTT
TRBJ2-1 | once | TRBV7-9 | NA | CASSSYSGEQFF | TGTGCCAGCAGCAGTTATAGCGGTGAGCAGTTCTTC
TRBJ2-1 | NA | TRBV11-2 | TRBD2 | CASSLGSSGSVEQFF | TGTGCCAGCAGCTTAGGGTCTAGCGGGAGTGTTGAGCAGTTCTTC
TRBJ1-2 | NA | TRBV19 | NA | CASSARPGYTF | TGTGCCAGTAGTGCTCGTCCGGGCTACACCTTC
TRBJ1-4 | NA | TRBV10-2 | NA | CASVGGSNEKLFF | TGCGCCAGCGTAGGCGGATCTAATGAAAAACTGTTTTTT
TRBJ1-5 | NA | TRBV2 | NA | CASSAFLVQGSNQPQHF | TGTGCCAGCAGTGCGTTCTTGGTACAAGGCAGCAATCAGCCCCAGCATTTT
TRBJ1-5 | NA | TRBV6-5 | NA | CATMRSGPNQPQHF | TGTGCCACCATGCGATCGGGGCCCAATCAGCCCCAGCATTTT
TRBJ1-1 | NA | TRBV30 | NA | CAWSAIGAAFF | TGTGCCTGGAGCGCAATTGGAGCGGCTTTCTTT
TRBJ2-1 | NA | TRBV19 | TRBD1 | CASSISRQGYNNEQFF | TGTGCCAGTAGTATAAGCCGACAGGGTTATAACAATGAGCAGTTCTTC
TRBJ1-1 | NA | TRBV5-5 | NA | CASSAYGGITEAFF | TGTGCCAGCAGCGCCTATGGGGGGATTACTGAAGCTTTCTTT
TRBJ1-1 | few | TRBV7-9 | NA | CASSPVAGTDTEAFF | TGTGCCAGCAGCCCAGTGGCAGGGACGGACACTGAAGCTTTCTTT
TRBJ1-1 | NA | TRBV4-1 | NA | CASSQDRGVGTEAFF | TGCGCCAGCAGCCAAGATCGAGGGGTGGGCACTGAAGCTTTCTTT
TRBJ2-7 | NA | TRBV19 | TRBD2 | CASSMGLAGGPHEQYF | TGTGCCAGTAGTATGGGACTAGCGGGAGGGCCCCACGAGCAGTACTTC
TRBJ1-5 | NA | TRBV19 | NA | CASTPPDWDWSSSGSNQPQHF | TGTGCCAGTACCCCCCCGGACTGGGATTGGTCGAGTAGCGGAAGCAATCAGCCCCAGCATTTT
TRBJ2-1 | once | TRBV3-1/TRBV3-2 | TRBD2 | CASSDRLAVDEQFF | TGTGCCAGCAGCGACCGACTAGCCGTCGATGAGCAGTTCTTC
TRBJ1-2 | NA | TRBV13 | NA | CASTGQPLYGYTF | TGTGCCAGCACTGGGCAGCCGCTCTATGGCTACACCTTC
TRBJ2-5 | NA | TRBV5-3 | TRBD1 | CARSQPGTGDPKGETQYF | TGTGCCAGAAGCCAACCCGGGACAGGAGACCCCAAAGGAGAGACCCAGTACTTC
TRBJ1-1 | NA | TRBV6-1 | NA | CASSESGGWTEAFF | TGTGCCAGCAGTGAATCTGGGGGCTGGACTGAAGCTTTCTTT
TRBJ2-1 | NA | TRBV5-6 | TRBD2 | CASSLELAARVNEQFF | TGTGCCAGCAGCTTGGAGCTAGCGGCCCGGGTGAATGAGCAGTTCTTC
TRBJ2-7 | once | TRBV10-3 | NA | CAIKSGYSYEQYF | TGTGCCATCAAAAGCGGGTACTCCTACGAGCAGTACTTC
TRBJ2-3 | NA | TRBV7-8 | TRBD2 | CASSLGAGLAGAADTQYF | TGTGCCAGCAGCTTAGGGGCGGGACTAGCGGGAGCGGCAGATACGCAGTATTTT
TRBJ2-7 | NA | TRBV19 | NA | CASSIDPATYEQYF | TGTGCCAGTAGTATAGATCCAGCAACCTACGAGCAGTACTTC
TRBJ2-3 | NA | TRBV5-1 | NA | CASQWGSSTDTQYF | TGCGCCAGCCAATGGGGGTCTAGCACAGATACGCAGTATTTT
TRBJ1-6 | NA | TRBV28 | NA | CASRRGEDSPLHF | TGTGCCAGCAGGAGGGGAGAGGATTCACCCCTCCACTTT
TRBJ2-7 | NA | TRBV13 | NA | CASSLYPRGQRNYEQYF | TGTGCCAGCAGCTTATACCCCCGCGGCCAGCGAAATTACGAGCAGTACTTC
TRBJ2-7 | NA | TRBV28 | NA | CASSFQSSYEQYF | TGTGCCAGCAGTTTCCAAAGCTCCTACGAGCAGTACTTC
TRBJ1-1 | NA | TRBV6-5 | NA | CASSLVLRPTEAFF | TGTGCCAGCAGTTTGGTACTTCGGCCCACTGAAGCTTTCTTT
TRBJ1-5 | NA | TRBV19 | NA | CASSIDLGVQHF | TGTGCCAGTAGTATAGATCTTGGGGTCCAGCATTTT
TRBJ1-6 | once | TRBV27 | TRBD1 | CASSVDRANSPLHF | TGTGCCAGCAGTGTAGACAGGGCTAATTCACCCCTCCACTTT
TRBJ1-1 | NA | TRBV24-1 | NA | CATSDLQRTGNTEAFF | TGTGCCACCAGTGATTTGCAGAGGACGGGGAACACTGAAGCTTTCTTT
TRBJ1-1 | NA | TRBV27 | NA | CASSPGVVNTEAFF | TGTGCCAGCAGCCCAGGGGTTGTGAACACTGAAGCTTTCTTT
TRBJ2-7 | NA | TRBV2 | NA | CASAWTSTYEQYF | TGTGCCAGTGCCTGGACATCCACCTACGAGCAGTACTTC
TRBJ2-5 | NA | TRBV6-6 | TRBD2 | CASRIPSGGDQETQYF | TGTGCCAGCAGGATTCCTAGCGGAGGAGACCAAGAGACCCAGTACTTC
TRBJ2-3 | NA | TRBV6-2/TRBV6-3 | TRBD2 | CASSSGLAGRDTQYF | TGTGCCAGCAGCTCGGGACTAGCGGGACGAGATACGCAGTATTTT
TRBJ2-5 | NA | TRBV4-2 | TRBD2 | CASSQPLAGWETQYF | TGTGCCAGCAGCCAACCTCTAGCGGGATGGGAGACCCAGTACTTC
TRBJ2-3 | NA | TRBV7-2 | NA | CASSLALGGTDTQYF | TGTGCCAGCAGCTTAGCACTCGGGGGCACAGATACGCAGTATTTT
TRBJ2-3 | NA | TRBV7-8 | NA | CASSPRRGEFTDTQYF | TGTGCCAGCAGCCCGCGGCGCGGGGAATTCACAGATACGCAGTATTTT
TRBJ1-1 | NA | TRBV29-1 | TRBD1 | CSVVRQGNTEAFF | TGCAGCGTCGTCCGACAGGGGAACACTGAAGCTTTCTTT
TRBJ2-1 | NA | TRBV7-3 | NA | CASSRGSYNEQFF | TGTGCCAGCAGCAGGGGTTCCTACAATGAGCAGTTCTTC
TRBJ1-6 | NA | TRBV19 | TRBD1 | CASSSDLRQGYNSPLHF | TGTGCCAGTAGTTCCGACCTGCGACAGGGCTATAATTCACCCCTCCACTTT
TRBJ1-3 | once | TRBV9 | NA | CASSVVGRPGNTIYF | TGTGCCAGCAGCGTAGTGGGGAGGCCTGGAAACACCATATATTTT
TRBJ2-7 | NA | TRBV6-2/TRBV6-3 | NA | CASSPQRQGQYF | TGTGCCAGCAGCCCCCAGCGGCAAGGGCAGTACTTC
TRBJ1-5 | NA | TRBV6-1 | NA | CASTLGASGQPQHF | TGTGCCAGCACCCTCGGGGCGTCGGGTCAGCCCCAGCATTTT
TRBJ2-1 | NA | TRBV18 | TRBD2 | CASSPAIGTSGGYNEQFF | TGTGCCAGCTCACCAGCTATCGGGACTAGCGGGGGGTACAATGAGCAGTTCTTC
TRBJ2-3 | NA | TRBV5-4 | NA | CASSLVESADTQYF | TGTGCCAGCAGCTTGGTGGAGAGTGCAGATACGCAGTATTTT
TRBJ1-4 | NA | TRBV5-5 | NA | CASSFGQSREKLFF | TGTGCCAGCAGCTTCGGACAGTCTCGCGAAAAACTGTTTTTT
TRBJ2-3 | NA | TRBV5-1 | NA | CASSQVLPDTQYF | TGCGCCAGCAGCCAGGTCCTCCCGGATACGCAGTATTTT
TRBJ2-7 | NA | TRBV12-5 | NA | CASGSSGVEQYF | TGTGCTAGTGGTTCCAGTGGCGTCGAGCAGTACTTC
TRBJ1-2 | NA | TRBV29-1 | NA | CSVETTAAVYGYTF | TGCAGCGTTGAAACCACCGCGGCTGTGTATGGCTACACCTTC
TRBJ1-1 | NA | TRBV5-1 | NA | CASSLMGGTEAFF | TGCGCCAGCAGCTTGATGGGGGGCACTGAAGCTTTCTTT
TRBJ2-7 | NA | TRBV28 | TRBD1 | CATGQGAREQYF | TGTGCCACCGGACAGGGGGCGCGGGAGCAGTACTTC
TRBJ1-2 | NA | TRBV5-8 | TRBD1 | CAKETGANYGYTF | TGTGCCAAAGAGACAGGGGCTAACTATGGCTACACCTTC